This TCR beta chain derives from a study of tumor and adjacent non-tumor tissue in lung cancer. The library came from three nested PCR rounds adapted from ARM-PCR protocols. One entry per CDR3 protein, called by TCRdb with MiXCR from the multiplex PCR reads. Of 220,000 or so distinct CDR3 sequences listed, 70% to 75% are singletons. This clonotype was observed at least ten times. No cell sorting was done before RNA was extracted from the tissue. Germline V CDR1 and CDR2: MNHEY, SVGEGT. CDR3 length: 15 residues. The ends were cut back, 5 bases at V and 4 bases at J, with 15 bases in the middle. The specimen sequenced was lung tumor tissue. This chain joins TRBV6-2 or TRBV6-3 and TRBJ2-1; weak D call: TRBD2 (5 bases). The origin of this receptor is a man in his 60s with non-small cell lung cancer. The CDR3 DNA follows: TGTGCCAGCAGTCTTCATCGCCCGGGATACAATGAGCAGTTCTTC. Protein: CASSLHRPGYNEQFF.